This T cell receptor (beta chain) was identified during a study of control samples from healthy donors and cancer patients. The data were produced by immunoSEQ multiplex PCR, yet TCRdb's version contains in-frame clones alone and is incomplete. This table holds 100,000 to 150,000 clones, around 92% found once. Germline V lookup: CDR1 MNHEY, CDR2 SVGAGI. This CDR3 comprises 15 residues. Unmatched junction bases numbered 2, after V lost 0 bases and J lost 0 bases. The table lists this clone with a count of one. Sequencing was carried out using blood. This rearrangement joins TRBV6-5 to TRBJ2-7, with TRBD2 matching over 7 bases. This clonotype was sampled from a woman aged 50 to 60 in good health. The CDR3, as DNA: TGTGCCAGCAGTTACTCCTCTAGCGGCTCCTACGAGCAGTACTTC. Its translation: CASSYSSSGSYEQYF.